Below are 10 T cell receptor beta chains sequenced from a single sample in a study of TIL therapy for anti-PD-1-resistant metastatic lung cancer (dated by TCRdb to the early 2020s). TCR beta CDR3 regions were amplified from genomic DNA with the immunoSEQ v3 hsTCRB kit using bias-controlled multiplex PCR. As stored in TCRdb, this immuneACCESS dataset retains in-frame rearrangements with V and J assigned. A fraction of the clones does not appear; measured against another copy, unresolved V genes explain less than half of the discrepancy, and the remainder lacks a known reason. This sample holds some 46,000 clones; around 79% were observed only once. About 15% of the sample belongs to the ten largest clones. Per the publication, the time point label means: pre-treatment sample, taken before nivolumab and TIL therapy. The input for sequencing was blood, taken at baseline. These receptors originate from a man in his 70s with non-small cell lung cancer.

This clone appeared once. This chain uses TRBV14 with TRBJ2-2; no definite D call. V was trimmed by 6 bases and J by 1 base, leaving 6 bases between them. This CDR3 region has 13 residues. The germline CDR1 and CDR2 sequences are SGHDN and FVKESK. CDR3 DNA: TGTGCCAGCAGAGACGAGAACACCGGGGAGCTGTTTTTT. This encodes CASRDENTGELFF. The full variable domain, with the rest looked up from reference TRBV14 and TRBJ2-2, is EAGVTQFPSHSVIEKGQTVTLRCDPISGHDNLYWYRRVMGKEIKFLLHFVKESKQDESGMPNNRFLAERTGGTYSTLKVQPAELEDSGVYFCASRDENTGELFFGEGSRLTVL.

The V call is TRBV28, the J call TRBJ1-5, with TRBD1 identical over 7 bases. Germline-derived CDR1 and CDR2 are MDHEN and SYDVKM. Unmatched junction bases numbered 7, after V lost 6 bases and J lost 5 bases. CDR3 length equals 14 residues. The CDR3 DNA reads as TGTGCCAGCAGGGGCAGGGGGACCTATCAGCCCCAGCATTTT. This gives the protein CASRGRGTYQPQHF.

V and J are TRBV5-6 and TRBJ2-1, with TRBD1 as a possible D gene (5 bases). This CDR3 spans 14 amino acids. Per germline, CDR1 SGHDT and CDR2 YYEEEE. V was pared by 0 bases and J by 2 bases, with 6 bases between. The CDR3 bases are TGTGCCAGCAGCTTGGAGACAGCCTACAATGAGCAGTTCTTC. Amino acids: CASSLETAYNEQFF. The whole variable domain, remainder taken from reference TRBV5-6 and TRBJ2-1, is DAGVTQSPTHLIKTRGQQVTLRCSPKSGHDTVSWYQQALGQGPQFIFQYYEEEERQRGNFPDRFSGHQFPNYSSELNVNALLLGDSALYLCASSLETAYNEQFFGPGTRLTVL.

This clone was seen only once. The V call is TRBV7-3, the J call TRBJ1-6; D is ambiguous. This CDR3 is built from 13 residues. V was pared by 5 bases and J by 9 bases, with 11 bases between. Germline V gene sequence: CDR1 SGHTA, CDR2 FQGTGA. For the CDR3, the DNA is TGTGCCAGCAGCCTAGGTGGGTCTTCACCCCTCCACTTT. Its translation: CASSLGGSSPLHF.

The J gene is TRBJ2-1, the V gene TRBV5-1; D could derive from TRBD1 or TRBD2 (6 bases each). V lost 3 bases, J lost 4 bases, and 8 bases lay in between. From germline, CDR1 is SGHRS and CDR2 YFSETQ. This CDR3 region has 13 residues. This chain's CDR3 is CASSWGAYNEQFF. The DNA for the CDR3 is TGCGCCAGCAGCTGGGGGGCTTACAATGAGCAGTTCTTC.

This clone came up once. The V call is TRBV27, the J call TRBJ1-5; D may be TRBD1 (6 bases). This CDR3 contains 16 residues. CDR1 is MNHEY and CDR2 is SMNVEV in the germline V gene (reference sequence). Trimming left V 6 bases short and J 1 base short, with 16 bases between. The CDR3 DNA is TGTGCCAGCAGCTTAAGGCCGGGGGCAAGCAATCAGCCCCAGCATTTT. It translates to CASSLRPGASNQPQHF.

The chain links TRBV7-2 to TRBJ1-1; D unclear. CDR3 size: 14 residues. Trimming cost V 1 base and J 4 bases, with 10 bases left between them. Germline-derived CDR1 and CDR2 are SGHTA and FQGNSA. CDR3: CASSLGSVGTEAFF. In DNA, the CDR3 is TGTGCCAGCAGCTTAGGATCAGTCGGCACTGAAGCTTTCTTT.

On this clone: This likely traces to a read error, being one base from a far larger clone. CDR3 sequence reads: CASSLTAKEGYTF. In DNA, the CDR3 is TGTGCCAGCAGCTTGACCGCGAAGGAAGGCTACACCTTC. The chain couples TRBV5-6 to TRBJ1-2; no definite D call. The CDR3 extends over 13 amino acids. From germline, CDR1 is SGHDT and CDR2 YYEEEE. The V gene lost 1 base and the J gene lost 8 bases, with 12 bases spanning the gap.

CDR3 amino acids: CASSSRPVEQYF. As DNA, the CDR3 is TGTGCCAGCAGTTCACGGCCCGTTGAGCAGTACTTC. The V call is TRBV28, the J call TRBJ2-7; D gene unclear. Germline values: CDR1 MDHEN, CDR2 SYDVKM. The germline V and J ends were trimmed by 4 bases and 7 bases, with 11 bases remaining between them. There are 12 residues in the CDR3.

The gene calls are TRBV28 and TRBJ2-7, with 10 bases aligning to TRBD1. Germline CDR1 and CDR2: MDHEN and SYDVKM. V shed 6 bases and J 5 bases; nucleotides not matched to a gene: 10. The CDR3 contains 15 residues. CDR3 DNA sequence: TGTGCCAGCAGCCCCGGCCCTGGGACAGGGGACGAGCAGTACTTC. Translation: CASSPGPGTGDEQYF.